This paragraph covers one T cell receptor beta chain sequence. Antigen: not known. These data belong to a study of T cell responses to AZD1222 COVID-19 vaccine. Study observations and caveats: There were vaccine-associated CD4 TCRs across spike, dominant at 160-218 and 743-854.

Trimming shortened V by 5 bases and J by 7 bases, and 14 bases separated the two germline ends. This CDR3 region has 13 residues. Looked up from germline, CDR1 is ENHRY and CDR2 is SYGVKD. Repertoires were generated with immunoSEQ multiplex PCR, while TCRdb's copy carries only in-frame clones and drops some. Of some 170,000 clones in the sample, roughly nine tenths were seen once. This material consisted of peripheral blood, taken on day 0 of MenACWY control vaccination. This chain uses TRBV10-3 with TRBJ1-1, with unresolved D. This receptor was obtained from an adult in good health. The DNA for the CDR3 is TGTGCCATCAGTAAGGGTTCTGGCAGTGAAGCTTTCTTT. Translated: CAISKGSGSEAFF.